Presented here are 19 T cell receptor beta chains from one specimen sequenced in a study of T-cell memory formation after mild COVID-19. MiXCR was run by TCRdb on the 5' RACE reads, yielding one entry per CDR3 protein. The table has 50,000 to 70,000 distinct CDR3 sequences, 10% to 15% seen once; the top ten hold approximately 24%. Input material: PBMCs or a T cell subset sorted from them (not recorded which). The source is a young man who had mild COVID-19 (a few samples of this study predate the infection). Cell type and time point are not known.

The rearrangement links TRBV6-2 or TRBV6-3 to TRBJ2-5, with no clear D. The germline V gene encodes CDR1 MNHEY and CDR2 SVGEGT. The CDR3 has 11 amino acids. V was clipped by 1 base and J by 5 bases, with 2 bases between them. CDR3: CASSYFETQYF. The DNA of the CDR3 is TGTGCCAGCAGTTACTTCGAGACCCAGTACTTC.

This clonotype appeared a few times. The genes are TRBV4-1 and TRBJ2-3, with 9 bases identical to TRBD2. The CDR3 is 18 amino acids. J lost 3 bases, V lost 0 bases, and 10 bases had no gene match. Germline V gene sequence: CDR1 MGHRA, CDR2 YSYEKL. The CDR3 sequence: CASSQEGGRRGGTDTQYF. The DNA for the CDR3 is TGCGCCAGCAGCCAAGAAGGCGGGCGGCGGGGGGGGACAGATACGCAGTATTTT.

This clonotype was seen a few times. J is TRBJ1-1 and V is TRBV5-4, with D hard to call. V was pared by 0 bases and J by 2 bases, with 11 bases between. The germline gives CDR1 SGHNT, CDR2 YYREEE (reference sequence). The CDR3 length is 15 residues. The CDR3 bases are TGTGCCAGCAGCTTGGTCAGCGCCCAAAACACTGAAGCTTTCTTT. It specifies CASSLVSAQNTEAFF.

The chain joins TRBV25-1 to TRBJ2-3; 8 positions agree with TRBD1. Germline CDR1 is MGHDK and CDR2 is SYGVNS. The CDR3 has 17 amino acids. Germline trimming cut 8 bases from V and 2 bases from J; bases unmatched to any gene: 15. The CDR3: CASGGQGRRRATDTQYF. In nucleotides, the CDR3 is TGTGCCAGCGGAGGACAGGGCAGGCGACGCGCCACAGATACGCAGTATTTT.

Only a few counts were recorded for this clonotype. V gene TRBV5-1 combines with J gene TRBJ1-2, with D tentatively TRBD1 (5 bases). V lost 4 bases and J lost 5, with 21 bases in between. This CDR3 spans 16 amino acids. Germline V gene data show CDR1 as SGHRS and CDR2 as YFSETQ. The CDR3 is CASSLRRGPINYGYTF. The CDR3 nucleotides read TGCGCCAGCAGCCTCCGAAGGGGACCGATTAATTATGGCTACACCTTC. Based on the CDR3 plus reference TRBV5-1 and TRBJ1-2, the full variable domain is KAGVTQTPRYLIKTRGQQVTLSCSPISGHRSVSWYQQTPGQGLQFLFEYFSETQRNKGNFPGRFSGRQFSNSRSEMNVSTLELGDSALYLCASSLRRGPINYGYTFGSGTRLTVV.

This chain uses TRBV11-2 with TRBJ1-2; a possible D gene is TRBD1 (6 bases). This CDR3 spans 16 amino acids. The germline CDR1 and CDR2 sequences are SGHAT and FQNNGV. Trimming took off 4 bases at V and 2 bases at J, with 17 bases between the two ends. For the CDR3, the DNA is TGTGCCAGCAGCTCCCTACGGACAGATTTAAACTATGGCTACACCTTC. Amino acid sequence: CASSSLRTDLNYGYTF.

Only a few counts were recorded for this clonotype. The chain joins TRBV12-3 or TRBV12-4 to TRBJ2-1; the match to TRBD2 covers 9 bases. CDR3 length equals 13 residues. V lost 10 bases to trimming and J lost 4 bases; unmatched junction nucleotides: 5. The CDR3 spells CANPGLAYNEQFF. CDR3 DNA sequence: TGTGCCAACCCGGGACTAGCTTACAATGAGCAGTTCTTC.

V and J are TRBV6-5 and TRBJ1-3; 7 positions match TRBD1. This CDR3 contains 17 residues. Trimming at V came to 8 bases and at J to 0 bases, leaving 13 bases not matched to a gene. Per the germline V gene, CDR1 is MNHEY and CDR2 is SVGAGI. The CDR3 DNA reads TGTGCCAGCGGCTGGCGGCGGACAGGATTCTCTGGAAACACCATATATTTT. Translated: CASGWRRTGFSGNTIYF.

The V and J genes are TRBV24-1 and TRBJ2-7; 8 bases are shared with TRBD1. The germline gives CDR1 KGHDR, CDR2 SFDVKD. Losses at the gene ends were 2 bases for V and 5 bases for J; bases not matched to a gene: 7. There are 15 residues in the CDR3. The CDR3 loop is CATSDSRTGSNEQYF. The CDR3 DNA reads as TGTGCCACCAGTGATTCCCGGACAGGGAGCAACGAGCAGTACTTC.

This clonotype was detected many times. V gene TRBV12-3 or TRBV12-4 combines with J gene TRBJ1-5; tentative D call: TRBD1 (5 bases). CDR3 size: 16 residues. Trimming removed 1 base from V and 0 bases from J, with 10 bases in between. The CDR3 bases are TGTGCCAGCAGTTTAGACGGCAGGGTTAGCAATCAGCCCCAGCATTTT. It translates to CASSLDGRVSNQPQHF.

In this sample, this clonotype turned up many times. The V gene is TRBV7-9, the J gene TRBJ2-7; maybe TRBD2 (6 bases). The V end was cut by 3 bases, the J end by 3 bases, with 9 bases between. Germline loops: CDR1 SEHNR, CDR2 FQNEAQ (reference sequence). The length of the CDR3 is 13 residues. Here the CDR3 DNA reads TGTGCCAGCAGCTTGGAGGGAATCTACGAGCAGTACGTC. Amino acids: CASSLEGIYEQYV.

The chain employs TRBV30 and TRBJ2-7, with D maybe TRBD1 (5 bases). Germline CDR1 reads GTSNPN; CDR2 reads SVGIG (reference sequence). The CDR3 has 15 amino acids. The V gene lost 3 bases and the J gene lost 2 bases, with 17 bases spanning the gap. The CDR3 DNA reads TGTGCCTGGAGCAAACAGGTCCTGACCGCCTACGAGCAGTACTTC. Its protein is CAWSKQVLTAYEQYF.

This clonotype was observed at least ten times. V and J are TRBV12-3 or TRBV12-4 and TRBJ2-5; D might be TRBD2 (6 bases). CDR3 length equals 14 residues. V was cut by 4 bases and J by 5 bases, with 14 bases left in between. The CDR3 loop reads CASSSHGGSETQYF. CDR3 coding DNA: TGTGCCAGCAGTTCACACGGGGGTTCGGAGACCCAGTACTTC.

This clonotype was recorded a few times. This chain uses TRBV21-1 with TRBJ1-1; the table's D call, TRBD1, was not checked against the DNA. TRBV21-1 is a recognized pseudogene. The length of the CDR3 is 16 residues. CDR3 sequence reads: CASSNPDRGGPGEAFF. In DNA form, the CDR3 reads TGTGCCAGCAGCAACCCGGACAGGGGGGGGCCTGGAGAAGCTTTCTTT.

The CDR3 loop reads CASTLKGGVETQYF. Here the CDR3 DNA reads TGCGCCAGCACCCTAAAGGGGGGGGTAGAGACCCAGTACTTC. The chain is built from TRBV4-3 and TRBJ2-5, with D perhaps TRBD2 (7 bases). Per the germline V gene, CDR1 is LGHNA and CDR2 is YSLEER. There are 14 residues in the CDR3. The V and J ends lost 7 bases and 4 bases respectively, with 16 bases between them.

The chain links TRBV7-3 to TRBJ2-3; the D gene is possibly TRBD2 (5 bases). Germline assignment: CDR1 SGHTA and CDR2 FQGTGA. The CDR3 is 12 residues long. V was trimmed by 6 bases and J by 4 bases, leaving 8 bases between them. This CDR3 reads CASSRGSDTQYF. The CDR3 coding sequence is TGTGCCAGCAGTCGGGGATCAGATACGCAGTATTTT.

Only a few counts were recorded for this clonotype. V gene TRBV7-6 combines with J gene TRBJ2-3; 7 bases agree with TRBD1. In germline, CDR1 is SGHVS, CDR2 FNYEAQ. The CDR3 extends over 14 amino acids. The J segment lost 3 bases and the V segment lost 5 bases, leaving 5 bases of the junction unmatched. Here the CDR3 reads CASSPVRGTDTQYF. CDR3 coding DNA: TGTGCCAGCAGCCCCGTCAGGGGGACAGATACGCAGTATTTT.

This clonotype was counted only a few times. The chain joins TRBV7-8 to TRBJ1-5; D gene unclear. Trimming took 2 bases from V and 1 from J, leaving 9 bases between them. This CDR3 has 15 residues. CDR1 and CDR2 (germline): SGHVS, FQNEAQ. In DNA form, the CDR3 reads TGTGCCAGCAGCTTAAGTCACGGAAGCAATCAGCCCCAGCATTTT. As protein: CASSLSHGSNQPQHF.

This clonotype was seen a few times. This sequence joins TRBV10-3 and TRBJ2-7, with 9 bases lining up with TRBD1. The ends lost 6 bases at V and 6 bases at J; junction bases unmatched: 9. The CDR3 spans 14 residues. Germline CDR1 reads ENHRY; CDR2 reads SYGVKD. CDR3 bases: TGTGCCATCAGGGATCCGGGACAGGGTGTCGAGCAGTACGTC. This codes for CAIRDPGQGVEQYV.